These 5 T cell receptor beta chains were all obtained from the same sample, sequenced in a study of shared clonotypes between healthy human individuals. Sequencing was performed with immunoSEQ multiplex PCR; in TCRdb, only in-frame clones are kept and a portion is missing. The table has around 700,000 clones, about three quarters seen once. The sample comprised memory CD4+ T cells sorted from blood. The subset here: CD45RA-negative fraction. Receptor source: a woman in her twenties or thirties in good health.

This clone was observed a few times. This CDR3 is also generated by other DNA sequences in the sample. This sequence joins TRBV11-2 and TRBJ2-3; no clear D. The length of the CDR3 is 13 residues. The germline V gene encodes CDR1 SGHAT and CDR2 FQNNGV. V lost 3 bases and J lost 2, with 6 bases in between. CDR3 residues: CASSFPSTDTQYF. The CDR3 bases are TGTGCCAGCAGCTTTCCCTCCACAGATACGCAGTATTTT.

V usage is TRBV5-1 and J usage is TRBJ2-2; 7 bases match TRBD2. CDR1 is SGHRS, CDR2 YFSETQ, per germline. Losses at the gene ends were 1 base for V and 5 bases for J; bases not matched to a gene: 11. This CDR3 region has 17 residues. The CDR3 nucleotides are TGCGCCAGCAGCTTGTTTTGGCTAGCGGAGCGTACCGGGGAGCTGTTTTTT. It is translated as CASSLFWLAERTGELFF.

The chain has TRBV7-2 and TRBJ2-5; weak D call: TRBD1 (6 bases). Per germline, CDR1 SGHTA and CDR2 FQGNSA. Trimming took off 5 bases at V and 4 bases at J, with 20 bases between the two ends. This CDR3 has 16 amino acids. Here the CDR3 reads CASSPAVGGAVETQYF. The CDR3 region has the DNA TGTGCCAGCAGCCCCGCGGTAGGGGGAGCGGTAGAGACCCAGTACTTC.

The chain has TRBV7-9 and TRBJ1-2; D possibly corresponds to TRBD1 (5 bases). CDR1 and CDR2 from the germline V gene are SEHNR and FQNEAQ (reference sequence). The CDR3 spans 15 residues. Trimming took off 5 bases at V and 8 bases at J, with 21 bases between the two ends. In DNA form, the CDR3 reads TGTGCCAGCAGCCCGCACCGCTCCAGGGCGGAAGGCTACACCTTC. Protein sequence: CASSPHRSRAEGYTF.

The CDR3 DNA is TGTGCCAGCAGCTTGGTGGGGACGAAGACCCAGTACTTC. This encodes CASSLVGTKTQYF. The V call is TRBV5-8, the J call TRBJ2-5; either TRBD1 or TRBD2 may supply D (5 bases each). The CDR3 is made up of 13 amino acids. Germline CDR1 SGHTS, CDR2 YDEGEE. Trimming pared 0 bases from V and 6 bases from J, leaving 9 bases between.